The 19 T cell receptor beta chains presented below share a single source sample, sequenced in a study of metastatic and nonmetastatic thyroid tumors. TCRdb reassembled clones from the PCR reads with MiXCR. The sample consists of tens of thousands of clones, about 15% of them appearing once. Thyroid surgery had not been preceded by any treatment in any patient. The sequenced material came from blood. Receptor source: a female donor with papillary thyroid cancer or a benign thyroid nodule (not recorded which). Some clones in this sample may be carry-over from other donors' samples.

This clone has a count of ten or more. The germline gene is not matched at one end of the junction; a read error may be the cause. The chain employs TRBV5-6 and TRBJ1-4, with 8 bases aligning to TRBD1. The germline gives CDR1 SGHDT, CDR2 YYEEEE. CDR3 length: 12 residues. CDR3 in DNA: TGTGCCAGCAGCCAGAACCCGGACAGGGAGATTTTT. The encoded protein is CASSQNPDREIF.

This clone came up many times. The rearrangement joins TRBV29-1 to TRBJ1-1, with D maybe TRBD1 (5 bases). The CDR3 has 14 residues. V lost 3 bases and J lost 4, with 15 bases in between. Germline V gene lookup returns CDR1 SQVTM and CDR2 ANQGSEA. The CDR3 bases are TGCAGCGTTGAGGCAGGAGAAGGGGTCACTGAAGCTTTCTTT. It is translated as CSVEAGEGVTEAFF.

This clone was recorded many times. This chain joins TRBV28 and TRBJ1-1, with 7 bases fitting TRBD1. Germline CDR1 is MDHEN and CDR2 is SYDVKM. With V trimmed by 3 bases and J by 11 bases, 9 bases remained unmatched. The CDR3 is 13 residues long. CDR3 sequence (DNA): TGTGCCAGCAGTTTTGCGGTAGGCAGGGGGGCTTTCTTT. It encodes CASSFAVGRGAFF.

This clone was counted many times. This chain's CDR3 is CASSLPGRDYEQYF. The CDR3, as DNA: TGTGCCAGCAGTTTACCCGGCAGGGACTACGAGCAGTACTTC. The gene calls are TRBV28 and TRBJ2-7, with D possibly being TRBD1 (5 bases). The CDR3 sequence is 14 residues long. With 2 bases removed from V and 3 bases from J, the gap between germline ends came to 11 bases. Germline assignment: CDR1 MDHEN and CDR2 SYDVKM. Supplemented by reference TRBV28 and TRBJ2-7, the full variable domain reads DVKVTQSSRYLVKRTGEKVFLECVQDMDHENMFWYRQDPGLGLRLIYFSYDVKMKEKGDIPEGYSVSREKKERFSLILESASTNQTSMYLCASSLPGRDYEQYFGPGTRLTVT.

This clone was seen ten or more times. The chain joins TRBV7-9 to TRBJ1-4, with D perhaps matching TRBD1 (5 bases). The CDR3 length is 15 residues. The V and J ends lost 5 bases and 2 bases respectively, with 12 bases between them. CDR1 is SEHNR and CDR2 is FQNEAQ in the germline V gene (reference sequence). The CDR3 coding sequence is TGTGCCAGCAGCGGAATCCGGGACACTAATGAAAAACTGTTTTTT. It is translated as CASSGIRDTNEKLFF.

This clone was detected only a few times. This chain connects TRBV27 to TRBJ2-2; D uncertain. The CDR3 contains 18 residues. The germline V gene encodes CDR1 MNHEY and CDR2 SMNVEV (reference sequence). V dropped 0 bases and J dropped 0 bases, with 14 bases sitting between them. The CDR3 region is CASSLSRRIPTNTGELFF. CDR3 coding DNA: TGTGCCAGCAGTTTATCGAGGAGAATACCTACGAACACCGGGGAGCTGTTTTTT.

In the case of this clone: This may come from a read error, since a much larger clone is one base off. This sequence joins TRBV5-4 and TRBJ2-3, with a weak D call TRBD2 (5 bases). CDR1 is SGHNT and CDR2 is YYREEE in the germline V gene (reference sequence). With 3 bases removed from V and 1 base from J, the gap between germline ends came to 12 bases. The CDR3 is made up of 15 amino acids. The CDR3 DNA follows: TGTGCCAGCAGCTCTCAGCGGTGGGGCACAGATACGCAGTATTTT. Residues: CASSSQRWGTDTQYF.

This clone occurred many times. The chain is built from TRBV28 and TRBJ2-5; D is unresolved. Trimming cost V 6 bases and J 4 bases, with 15 bases left between them. From germline, CDR1 is MDHEN and CDR2 SYDVKM. The length of the CDR3 is 14 residues. CDR3: CASSPHYSGETQYF. The CDR3 coding sequence is TGTGCCAGCAGCCCACATTACAGTGGAGAGACCCAGTACTTC.

The rearrangement uses TRBV11-2 and TRBJ2-5; D is possibly TRBD1 (5 bases). The germline V and J ends were trimmed by 0 bases and 6 bases, with 26 bases remaining between them. The CDR3 length is 19 residues. Germline loops: CDR1 SGHAT, CDR2 FQNNGV. This CDR3 reads CASSLEAAPRQWVGKTQYF. CDR3 in DNA: TGTGCCAGCAGCTTAGAGGCCGCTCCGCGACAGTGGGTGGGGAAGACCCAGTACTTC. The full variable domain, in which reference TRBV11-2 and TRBJ2-5 provide the parts outside the CDR3, is EAGVAQSPRYKIIEKRQSVAFWCNPISGHATLYWYQQILGQGPKLLIQFQNNGVVDDSQLPKDRFSAERLKGVDSTLKIQPAKLEDSAVYLCASSLEAAPRQWVGKTQYFGPGTRLLVL.

This clone was observed many times. The chain is built from TRBV28 and TRBJ1-1, with 9 bases that match TRBD1. The germline V gene encodes CDR1 MDHEN and CDR2 SYDVKM. This CDR3 region has 13 residues. V was pared by 4 bases and J by 3 bases, with 0 bases of the junction left unmatched. Here the CDR3 DNA reads TGTGCCAGCAGTTGGACAGGGGACACTGAAGCTTTCTTT. It is translated as CASSWTGDTEAFF.

This clone showed up many times. V is TRBV3-1 and J is TRBJ2-7; TRBD2 agrees at 14 bases. CDR1 is LGHDT and CDR2 is YNNKEL in the germline V gene (reference sequence). CDR3 length: 16 amino acids. J gave up 5 bases and V 4 bases, and 7 bases lay outside the gene matches. The DNA of the CDR3 is TGTGCCAGCAGCCCCAGAGGACTAGCGGGAGGCCACGAGCAGTACTTC. Protein product: CASSPRGLAGGHEQYF.

This clone came up many times. The chain is built from TRBV7-9 and TRBJ1-1; D unclear. The V gene's germline CDR1 is SEHNR and CDR2 FQNEAQ (reference sequence). Trimming removed 5 bases from V and 4 bases from J, with 11 bases in between. The CDR3 is made up of 13 amino acids. The CDR3 nucleotides read TGTGCCAGCAGCCAGAAACTGGTCACTGAAGCTTTCTTT. This translates into CASSQKLVTEAFF.

This clone has ten or more counts. The rearrangement uses TRBV20-1 and TRBJ1-1; 9 nucleotides line up with TRBD1. This CDR3 has 14 amino acids. Germline loops: CDR1 DFQATT, CDR2 SNEGSKA (reference sequence). CDR3 in amino acids: CRPGQGRLNTEAFF. The CDR3 DNA reads TGCAGGCCGGGACAGGGACGCCTGAACACTGAAGCTTTCTTT.

On this clone: Since no conserved phenylalanine or tryptophan closes the CDR3, a read error is the likely cause. CDR3 region: CASSQTHLNEQFL. The CDR3 coding sequence is TGCGCCAGCAGCCAGACACATCTTAATGAGCAGTTCTTA. The rearrangement joins TRBV5-1 to TRBJ2-1; D not certain. V was cut by 4 bases and J by 7 bases, with 12 bases left in between. The germline gives CDR1 SGHRS, CDR2 YFSETQ. CDR3 length equals 13 residues.

Regarding this clone: A single base separates this from a much larger clone, so it may be a read error. The chain joins TRBV3-1 to TRBJ2-1, with 16 bases matching TRBD2. The CDR3 extends over 16 amino acids. Germline V gene lookup returns CDR1 LGHDT and CDR2 YNNKEL (reference sequence). The CDR3 protein is CASSPSGLAGGNDQFF. The CDR3 DNA follows: TGTGCCAGCAGCCCCTCGGGACTAGCGGGGGGGAATGATCAGTTCTTC.

This clone was picked up many times. This rearrangement joins TRBV15 to TRBJ2-1, with TRBD2 identical over 12 bases. The V segment lost 1 base and the J segment 6 bases; nucleotides outside the gene matches: 1. This CDR3 is built from 15 residues. Germline-derived CDR1 and CDR2 are LNHNV and YYDKDF (reference sequence). For the CDR3, the DNA is TGTGCCACCAGCAGAGGACTAGCGGGAGCCAATGAGCAGTTCTTC. Encoded protein: CATSRGLAGANEQFF.

This clone was observed at least ten times. This sequence joins TRBV6-1 and TRBJ2-1, with unresolved D. V was cut by 5 bases and J by 7 bases, with 9 bases left in between. Germline V gene data show CDR1 as MNHNS and CDR2 as SASEGT. The CDR3 extends over 12 amino acids. The CDR3 sequence: CASSSIGNEQFF. The CDR3 coding sequence is TGTGCCAGCAGTTCGATAGGTAATGAGCAGTTCTTC.

The chain uses TRBV3-1 and TRBJ1-4; D might be TRBD1 (5 bases). The ends were cut back, 0 bases at V and 7 bases at J, with 12 bases in the middle. The CDR3 contains 15 residues. The germline gives CDR1 LGHDT, CDR2 YNNKEL (reference sequence). CDR3 amino acids: CASSQDWGRSEKLFF. CDR3 nucleotides: TGTGCCAGCAGCCAAGATTGGGGACGGAGTGAAAAACTGTTTTTT. The full variable domain, with the rest looked up from reference TRBV3-1 and TRBJ1-4, is DTAVSQTPKYLVTQMGNDKSIKCEQNLGHDTMYWYKQDSKKFLKIMFSYNNKELIINETVPNRFSPKSPDKAHLNLHINSLELGDSAVYFCASSQDWGRSEKLFFGSGTQLSVL.

This clone was seen repeatedly, ten times or more. This chain joins TRBV29-1 and TRBJ2-4; D is uncertain. CDR1 SQVTM and CDR2 ANQGSEA come from the germline V gene. The V end was cut by 5 bases, the J end by 7 bases, with 12 bases between. This CDR3 comprises 12 residues. For the CDR3, the DNA is TGCAGCGTTCGTGACAATCGGAACATTCAGTACTTC. Translated: CSVRDNRNIQYF. The complete variable domain, with remaining parts taken from reference TRBV29-1 and TRBJ2-4, reads SAVISQKPSRDICQRGTSLTIQCQVDSQVTMMFWYRQQPGQSLTLIATANQGSEATYESGFVIDKFPISRPNLTFSTLTVSNMSPEDSSIYLCSVRDNRNIQYFGAGTRLSVL.